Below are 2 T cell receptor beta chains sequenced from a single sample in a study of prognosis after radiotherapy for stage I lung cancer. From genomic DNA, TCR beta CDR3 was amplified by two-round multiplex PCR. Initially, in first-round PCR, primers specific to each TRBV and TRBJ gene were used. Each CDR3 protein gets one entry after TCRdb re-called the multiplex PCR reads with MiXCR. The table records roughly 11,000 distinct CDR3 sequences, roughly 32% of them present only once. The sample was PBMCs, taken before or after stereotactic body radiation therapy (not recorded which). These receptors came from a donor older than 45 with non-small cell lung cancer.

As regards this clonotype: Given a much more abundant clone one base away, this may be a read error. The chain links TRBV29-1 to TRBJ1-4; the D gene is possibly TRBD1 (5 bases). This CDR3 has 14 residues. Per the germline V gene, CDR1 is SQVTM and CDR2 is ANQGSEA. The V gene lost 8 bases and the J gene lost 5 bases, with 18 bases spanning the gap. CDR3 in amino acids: CSIVQGLLNEKLFF. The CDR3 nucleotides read TGCAGCATTGTCCAGGGACTTCTGAATGAAAAACTGTTTTTT. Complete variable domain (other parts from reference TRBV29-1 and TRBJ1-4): SAVISQKPSRDICQRGTSLTIQCQVDSQVTMMFWYRQQPGQSLTLIATANQGSEATYESGFVIDKFPISRPNLTFSTLTVSNMSPEDSSIYLCSIVQGLLNEKLFFGSGTQLSVL.

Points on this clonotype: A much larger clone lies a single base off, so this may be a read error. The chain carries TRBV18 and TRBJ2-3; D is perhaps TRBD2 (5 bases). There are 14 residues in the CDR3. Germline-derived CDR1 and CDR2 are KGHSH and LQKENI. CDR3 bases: TGTGCCAGCCCACCATCGGGGATCACAGATACGCAGTATTTT. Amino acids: CASPPSGITDTQYF. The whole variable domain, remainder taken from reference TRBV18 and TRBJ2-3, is NAGVMQNPRHLVRRRGQEARLRCSPMKGHSHVYWYRQLPEEGLKFMVYLQKENIIDESGMPKERFSAEFPKEGPSILRIQQVVRGDSAAYFCASPPSGITDTQYFGPGTRLTVL.